This TCR beta chain was identified in a study of blood T cell repertoires in COVID-19. Across the whole study: T cells, B-cell-depleted T cells, or PBMCs supplied cDNA or gDNA.

Only in-frame clones appear in the TCRdb table, and some are missing; sequencing was by immunoSEQ multiplex PCR. The sample consists of around 180,000 clones, 89% of them appearing once. The CDR3 consists of 20 residues. Trimming cost V 0 bases and J 2 bases; bases outside gene matches: 14. The germline gives CDR1 LGHDT, CDR2 YNNKEL (reference sequence). J is TRBJ2-3 and V is TRBV3-1 (or the pseudogene TRBV3-2); TRBD2 matches at 10 bases. Sequenced sample: PBMCs or T cells enriched from blood (not recorded which). This TCR derives from a woman aged 40 to 49 with acute COVID-19. This CDR3 is CASSQDSESDSGGPTDTQYF. The CDR3 bases are TGTGCCAGCAGCCAAGATAGTGAGTCGGATAGCGGGGGGCCCACAGATACGCAGTATTTT.